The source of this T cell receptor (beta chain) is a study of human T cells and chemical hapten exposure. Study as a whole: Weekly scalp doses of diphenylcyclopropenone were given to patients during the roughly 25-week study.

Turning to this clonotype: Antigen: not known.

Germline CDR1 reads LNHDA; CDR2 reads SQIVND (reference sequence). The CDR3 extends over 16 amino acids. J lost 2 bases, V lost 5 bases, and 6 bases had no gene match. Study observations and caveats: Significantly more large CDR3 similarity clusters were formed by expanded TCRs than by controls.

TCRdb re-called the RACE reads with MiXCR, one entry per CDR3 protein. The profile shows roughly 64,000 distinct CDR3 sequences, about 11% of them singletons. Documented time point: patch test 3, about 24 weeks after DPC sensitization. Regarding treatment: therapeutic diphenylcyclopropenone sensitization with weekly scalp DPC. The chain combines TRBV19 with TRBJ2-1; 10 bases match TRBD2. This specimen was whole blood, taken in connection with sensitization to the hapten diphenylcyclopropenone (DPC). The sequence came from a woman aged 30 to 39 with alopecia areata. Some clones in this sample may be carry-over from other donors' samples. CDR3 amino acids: CASSSLAGGAYNEQFF. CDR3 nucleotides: TGTGCCAGTAGTTCGTTAGCGGGGGGCGCCTACAATGAGCAGTTCTTC.